Detailed here is one T cell receptor beta chain. Per the study methods: From reference gene primer amplification, estimates of nucleated cell counts were derived. The assay was immunoSEQ multiplex PCR, and TCRdb's table has in-frame clones only and misses some. D and trimming were read from the DNA, whereas the V and J calls and clone size are those reported in that table. The sample lists 140,000 or so clones, more than 65% occurring once. Trimming took 4 bases from V and 4 from J, leaving 18 bases between them. CDR3 length equals 15 residues. From germline, CDR1 is SGHRS and CDR2 YFSETQ. These data are taken from a study of blood T cell repertoires in COVID-19. Study information: The samples span acute and convalescent COVID-19 from the United States, Italy and Spain. From T cells, B-cell-depleted T cells, or PBMCs came the material, which was cDNA or gDNA.

The genes are TRBV5-1 and TRBJ2-7; TRBD2 might be the D (6 bases). The specimen was peripheral blood. The receptor was derived from a human donor in a cohort sampled during active COVID-19. The CDR3 reads CASSPGGSGSYEQYF. The CDR3 DNA is TGCGCCAGCAGCCCCGGGGGATCAGGAAGTTACGAGCAGTACTTC.